This T cell receptor (beta chain) was captured by sequencing in a study of shared clonotypes between healthy human individuals. Every one of the donors was a Caucasian adult that lived in Nashville, Tennessee. CDR1 is SGHRS, CDR2 YFSETQ, per germline. This CDR3 has 15 amino acids. The junction had 9 bases not matched to a gene; V was cut back by 4 bases and J by 3 bases. This clone is a singleton in its sample. Data came from immunoSEQ multiplex PCR; TCRdb stores just in-frame clones and leaves some out. The table has about 2.4 million clones, approximately 93% seen once. The sequence was obtained from a young man in good health. Some clones in this sample may be carry-over from other donors' samples. The sample comprised naive CD4+ T cells from PBMCs. Regarding subset: CD45RA+ positively selected. The V call is TRBV5-1, the J call TRBJ1-1; TRBD1 matches 7 bases. The CDR3 loop reads CASSPRQGGYTEAFF. For the CDR3, the DNA is TGCGCCAGCAGCCCTAGACAGGGAGGGTACACTGAAGCTTTCTTT.